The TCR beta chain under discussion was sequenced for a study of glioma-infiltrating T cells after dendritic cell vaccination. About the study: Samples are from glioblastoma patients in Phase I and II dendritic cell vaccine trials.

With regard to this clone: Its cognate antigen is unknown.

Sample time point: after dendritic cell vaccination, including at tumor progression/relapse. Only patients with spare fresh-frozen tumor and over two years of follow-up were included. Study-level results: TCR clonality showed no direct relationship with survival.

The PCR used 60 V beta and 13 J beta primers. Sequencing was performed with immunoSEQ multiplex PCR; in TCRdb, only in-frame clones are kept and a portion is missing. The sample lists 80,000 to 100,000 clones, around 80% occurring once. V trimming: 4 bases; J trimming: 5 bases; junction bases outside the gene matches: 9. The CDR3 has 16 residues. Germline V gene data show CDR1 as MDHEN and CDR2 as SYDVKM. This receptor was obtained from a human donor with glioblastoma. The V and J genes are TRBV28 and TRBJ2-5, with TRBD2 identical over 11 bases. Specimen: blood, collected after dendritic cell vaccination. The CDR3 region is CASSSFISGRGETQYF. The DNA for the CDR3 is TGTGCCAGCAGTTCCTTCATTAGCGGGAGGGGGGAGACCCAGTACTTC. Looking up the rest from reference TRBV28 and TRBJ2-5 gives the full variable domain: DVKVTQSSRYLVKRTGEKVFLECVQDMDHENMFWYRQDPGLGLRLIYFSYDVKMKEKGDIPEGYSVSREKKERFSLILESASTNQTSMYLCASSSFISGRGETQYFGPGTRLLVL.